This T cell receptor (beta chain) is drawn from a study of beta chain features in type 1 diabetes. Study-wide context: Cell yields, gender and age were similar in healthy donors and patients. Broader study findings: TCRB repertoires of naive, central memory and Treg cells appeared more similar among patients than among healthy donors. Patients with type 1 diabetes showed fewer VDJ junction insertions and more deletions. Shorter TCRB CDR3s, moderately but significantly so, marked every one of the four CD4+ subsets in Type 1 diabetes patients.

The authors took one heparinised blood draw, averaging about 120 mL, from each donor. The isolated RNA, all of it, was reverse transcribed, so expressed TCRB transcripts were what got sequenced. Sequencing was performed with immunoSEQ multiplex PCR; in TCRdb, only in-frame clones are kept and a portion is missing. In the table there are under 300,000 clones, around 21% of which are singletons. This clone turned up a few times. Its antigen is currently unknown. The TCR sequence derives from a woman in her 40s with type 1 diabetes. Sequenced input: naive CD4+ T cells from blood.

For the CDR3, the DNA is TGTGCCAGCAGCTTTGGGACTAGCGGAGATACGCAGTATTTT. Translation: CASSFGTSGDTQYF. The chain has TRBV7-9 and TRBJ2-3; 11 bases line up with TRBD2. Germline V gene data show CDR1 as SEHNR and CDR2 as FQNEAQ (reference sequence). The junction had 1 base not matched to a gene; V was cut back by 3 bases and J by 5 bases. The CDR3 has 14 amino acids.